This is a list of T cell receptor beta chains from one sample in a study of shared clonotypes between healthy human individuals. TCRdb's table, derived via immunoSEQ multiplex PCR, lists solely in-frame clones and lacks some. The sample shows a few million clones, more than 80% of them seen only once. The sample taken for sequencing was naive CD4+ T cells from PBMCs. All receptors derive from a young man in good health. Some clones in this sample may be carry-over from other donors' samples. Both conserved end residues are part of each CDR3. The D gene is left open where the match is weak. The size of a clone is reported for some rows only, either as once, few or many, or as a class for expanded clones.

d_gene: .
v_gene: TRBV29-1
j_gene: TRBJ2-3
abundance: .
CDR3aa: CSVEARTRTDTQYF
CDR3nt: TGCAGCGTTGAAGCCCGGACCCGCACAGATACGCAGTATTTT

d_gene: .
v_gene: TRBV4-2
j_gene: TRBJ1-5
abundance: .
CDR3aa: CASSQAGAASNQPQHF
CDR3nt: TGTGCCAGCAGCCAGGCCGGGGCCGCTAGCAATCAGCCCCAGCATTTT

d_gene: TRBD1
v_gene: TRBV30
j_gene: TRBJ2-7
abundance: .
CDR3aa: CAWSKKLGQGDLDEQYF
CDR3nt: TGTGCCTGGAGTAAAAAACTCGGACAGGGGGATCTGGACGAGCAGTACTTC

d_gene: TRBD1
v_gene: TRBV30
j_gene: TRBJ1-1
abundance: .
CDR3aa: CAWNPDRGNEAFF
CDR3nt: TGTGCCTGGAACCCGGACAGGGGTAATGAAGCTTTCTTT

d_gene: .
v_gene: TRBV28
j_gene: TRBJ1-4
abundance: .
CDR3aa: CASSFGYGINEKLFF
CDR3nt: TGTGCCAGCAGTTTCGGGTACGGCATCAATGAAAAACTGTTTTTT

d_gene: TRBD1
v_gene: TRBV6-5
j_gene: TRBJ2-7
abundance: .
CDR3aa: CASRLQGSWSYEQYF
CDR3nt: TGTGCCAGCAGGTTACAGGGGAGTTGGAGCTACGAGCAGTACTTC

d_gene: .
v_gene: TRBV7-2
j_gene: TRBJ1-1
abundance: .
CDR3aa: CASSLVGQLEAFF
CDR3nt: TGTGCCAGCAGCTTAGTTGGACAGCTTGAAGCTTTCTTT

d_gene: .
v_gene: TRBV7-3
j_gene: TRBJ1-3
abundance: .
CDR3aa: CASSGGPGNTIYF
CDR3nt: TGTGCCAGCAGCGGGGGTCCTGGAAACACCATATATTTT

d_gene: TRBD2
v_gene: TRBV10-1
j_gene: TRBJ2-1
abundance: .
CDR3aa: CASRPGLAGGGHEQFF
CDR3nt: TGCGCCAGCAGACCCGGACTAGCGGGGGGGGGCCATGAGCAGTTCTTC

d_gene: .
v_gene: TRBV6-6
j_gene: TRBJ1-1
abundance: .
CDR3aa: CASRIKRDQNTEAFF
CDR3nt: TGTGCCAGCAGGATAAAACGGGATCAGAACACTGAAGCTTTCTTT

d_gene: .
v_gene: TRBV28
j_gene: TRBJ2-7
abundance: .
CDR3aa: CASRTDGTYEQYF
CDR3nt: TGTGCCAGCAGGACGGACGGAACCTACGAGCAGTACTTC

d_gene: .
v_gene: TRBV9
j_gene: TRBJ2-2
abundance: once
CDR3aa: CASSTRSGSGELFF
CDR3nt: TGTGCCAGCAGCACCCGATCAGGGTCCGGGGAGCTGTTTTTT

d_gene: TRBD1
v_gene: TRBV15
j_gene: TRBJ2-5
abundance: .
CDR3aa: CATSRDDRAQETQYF
CDR3nt: TGTGCCACCAGCAGAGATGACAGGGCCCAAGAGACCCAGTACTTC